This TCR beta chain was observed in a study of shared clonotypes between healthy human individuals. Study-wide results and limits: Unshared clonotypes carried lower generation probabilities than those common to all four donors. Shared clonotypes: roughly 4.5% naive CD4, roughly 3.5% naive CD8, about 2.4% memory CD4, approximately 0.41% memory CD8.

This clone was seen a handful of times. The target antigen is unknown. TCRdb keeps only in-frame clones here, not all; method: immunoSEQ multiplex PCR. The sample comprises around 700,000 clones, approximately 79% of which are singletons, and 1.8% rests with the top ten. This receptor was taken from a woman aged 25 to 39 in good health. Sequencing used memory CD4+ T cells sorted from blood. Stated subset: CD45RA-negative fraction.

The CDR3 loop is CASSFQPPANTEAFF. The CDR3 bases are TGTGCCAGCAGTTTTCAACCCCCGGCAAACACTGAAGCTTTCTTT. The chain uses TRBV28 and TRBJ1-1, with D unresolved. V dropped 3 bases and J dropped 2 bases, with 13 bases sitting between them. CDR3 length equals 15 residues. Per the germline V gene, CDR1 is MDHEN and CDR2 is SYDVKM. Full variable domain (rest looked up from reference TRBV28 and TRBJ1-1): DVKVTQSSRYLVKRTGEKVFLECVQDMDHENMFWYRQDPGLGLRLIYFSYDVKMKEKGDIPEGYSVSREKKERFSLILESASTNQTSMYLCASSFQPPANTEAFFGQGTRLTVV.